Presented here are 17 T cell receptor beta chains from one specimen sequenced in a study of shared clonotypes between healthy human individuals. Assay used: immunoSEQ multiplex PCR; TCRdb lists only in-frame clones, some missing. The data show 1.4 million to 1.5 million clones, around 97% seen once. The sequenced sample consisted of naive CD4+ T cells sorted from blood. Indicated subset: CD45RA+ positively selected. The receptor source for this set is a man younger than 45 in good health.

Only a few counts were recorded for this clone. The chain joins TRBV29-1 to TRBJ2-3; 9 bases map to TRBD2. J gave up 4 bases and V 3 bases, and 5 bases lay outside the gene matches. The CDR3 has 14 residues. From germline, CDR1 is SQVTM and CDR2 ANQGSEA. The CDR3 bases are TGCAGCGTTGATGGTAGCGGGAGCGCAGATACGCAGTATTTT. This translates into CSVDGSGSADTQYF.

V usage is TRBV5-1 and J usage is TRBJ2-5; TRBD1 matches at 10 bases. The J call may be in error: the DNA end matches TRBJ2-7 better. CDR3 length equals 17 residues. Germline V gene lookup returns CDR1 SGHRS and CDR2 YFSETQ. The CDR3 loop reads CASSEGLFRDRGHEQYF. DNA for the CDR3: TGCGCCAGCAGCGAGGGTCTTTTTCGGGACAGGGGCCACGAGCAGTACTTC.

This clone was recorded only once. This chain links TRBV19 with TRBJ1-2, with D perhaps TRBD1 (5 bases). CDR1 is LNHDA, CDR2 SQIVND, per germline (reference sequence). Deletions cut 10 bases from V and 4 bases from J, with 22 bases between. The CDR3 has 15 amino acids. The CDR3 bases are TGTGCCACCTTGGACCGGGGGGATCCTAGCTATGGCTACACCTTC. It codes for CATLDRGDPSYGYTF.

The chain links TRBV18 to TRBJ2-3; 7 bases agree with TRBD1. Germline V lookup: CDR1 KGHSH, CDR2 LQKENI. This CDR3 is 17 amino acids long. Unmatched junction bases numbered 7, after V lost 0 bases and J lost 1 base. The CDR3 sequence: CASSPPNRQGGTDTQYF. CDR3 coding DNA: TGTGCCAGCTCACCACCTAATCGACAGGGAGGCACAGATACGCAGTATTTT.

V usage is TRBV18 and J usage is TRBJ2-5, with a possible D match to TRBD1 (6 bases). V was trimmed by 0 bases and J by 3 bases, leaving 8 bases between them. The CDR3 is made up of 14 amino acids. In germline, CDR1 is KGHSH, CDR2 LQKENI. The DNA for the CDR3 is TGTGCCAGCTCACCACCGGGACAAAAAGAGACCCAGTACTTC. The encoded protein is CASSPPGQKETQYF.

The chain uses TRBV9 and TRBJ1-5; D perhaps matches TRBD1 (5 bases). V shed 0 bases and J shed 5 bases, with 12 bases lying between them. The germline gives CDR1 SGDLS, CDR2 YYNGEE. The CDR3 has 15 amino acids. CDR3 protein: CASSVGPGGYQPQHF. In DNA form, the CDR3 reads TGTGCCAGCAGCGTAGGGCCGGGGGGTTATCAGCCCCAGCATTTT.

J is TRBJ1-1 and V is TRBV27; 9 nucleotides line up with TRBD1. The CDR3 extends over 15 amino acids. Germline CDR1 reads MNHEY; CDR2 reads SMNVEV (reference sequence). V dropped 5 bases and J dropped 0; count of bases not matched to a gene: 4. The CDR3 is CASSPWTGVNTEAFF. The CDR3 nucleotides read TGTGCCAGCAGTCCTTGGACAGGGGTGAACACTGAAGCTTTCTTT.

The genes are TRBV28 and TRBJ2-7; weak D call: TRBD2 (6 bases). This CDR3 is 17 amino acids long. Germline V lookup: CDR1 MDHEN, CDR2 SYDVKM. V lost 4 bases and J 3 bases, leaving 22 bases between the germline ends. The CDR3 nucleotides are TGTGCCAGCAGTTCCCCAGAATACCAGCGGGCTGGCTACGAGCAGTACTTC. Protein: CASSSPEYQRAGYEQYF.

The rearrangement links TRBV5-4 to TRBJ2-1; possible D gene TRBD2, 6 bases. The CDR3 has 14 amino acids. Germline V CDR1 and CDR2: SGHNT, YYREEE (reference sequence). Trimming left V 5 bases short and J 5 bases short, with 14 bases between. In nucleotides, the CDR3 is TGTGCCAGCAGGGGGTGGCGGGACCACAATGAGCAGTTCTTC. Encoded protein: CASRGWRDHNEQFF.

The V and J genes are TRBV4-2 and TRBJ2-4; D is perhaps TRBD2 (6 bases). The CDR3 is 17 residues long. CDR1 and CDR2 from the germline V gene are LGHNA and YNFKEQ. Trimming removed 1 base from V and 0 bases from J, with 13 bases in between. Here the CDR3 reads CASSQGLTGLAKNIQYF. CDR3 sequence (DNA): TGTGCCAGCAGCCAAGGGTTGACGGGACTAGCCAAAAACATTCAGTACTTC.

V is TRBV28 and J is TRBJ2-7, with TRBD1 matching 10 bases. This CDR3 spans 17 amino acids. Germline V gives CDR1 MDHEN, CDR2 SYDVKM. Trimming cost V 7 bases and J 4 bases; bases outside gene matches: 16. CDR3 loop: CASTKTGGAAPEYEQYF. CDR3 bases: TGTGCCAGCACCAAGACAGGGGGCGCCGCCCCAGAATACGAGCAGTACTTC.

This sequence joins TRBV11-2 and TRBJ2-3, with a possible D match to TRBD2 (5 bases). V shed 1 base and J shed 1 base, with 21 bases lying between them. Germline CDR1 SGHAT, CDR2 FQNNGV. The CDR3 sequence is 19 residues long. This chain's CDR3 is CASSLVVEASRWGTDTQYF. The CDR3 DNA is TGTGCCAGCAGCTTAGTGGTCGAGGCTAGCCGGTGGGGCACAGATACGCAGTATTTT.

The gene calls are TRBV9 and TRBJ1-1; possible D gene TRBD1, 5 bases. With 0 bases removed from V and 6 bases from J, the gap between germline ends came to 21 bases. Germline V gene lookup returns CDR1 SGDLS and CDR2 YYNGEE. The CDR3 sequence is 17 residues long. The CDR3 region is CASSVGGGRGAFAEAFF. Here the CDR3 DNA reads TGTGCCAGCAGCGTAGGCGGGGGAAGGGGAGCCTTTGCTGAAGCTTTCTTT.

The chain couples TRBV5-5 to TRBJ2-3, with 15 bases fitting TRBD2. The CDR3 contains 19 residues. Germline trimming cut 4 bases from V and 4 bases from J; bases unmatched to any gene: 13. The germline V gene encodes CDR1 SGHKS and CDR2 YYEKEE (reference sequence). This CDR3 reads CASSVQGTSGRIDPDTQYF. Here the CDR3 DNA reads TGTGCCAGCAGCGTCCAGGGGACTAGCGGGAGGATAGACCCAGATACGCAGTATTTT.

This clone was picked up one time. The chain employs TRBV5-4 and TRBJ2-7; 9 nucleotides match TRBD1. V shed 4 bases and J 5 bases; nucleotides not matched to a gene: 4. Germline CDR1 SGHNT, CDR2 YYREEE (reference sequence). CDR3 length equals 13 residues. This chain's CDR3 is CASSGDRAHEQYF. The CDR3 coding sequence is TGTGCCAGCAGCGGGGACAGGGCTCACGAGCAGTACTTC.

The CDR3 region has the DNA TGCGCCAGCAGGGGTCAGGGGGTATCCCAAGAGACCCAGTACTTC. Its protein is CASRGQGVSQETQYF. This chain uses TRBV5-1 with TRBJ2-5; 7 bases match TRBD1. Trimming took 5 bases from V and 1 from J; bases not matched to a gene: 8. The CDR3 is 15 residues long. Germline lookup yields CDR1 SGHRS and CDR2 YFSETQ.

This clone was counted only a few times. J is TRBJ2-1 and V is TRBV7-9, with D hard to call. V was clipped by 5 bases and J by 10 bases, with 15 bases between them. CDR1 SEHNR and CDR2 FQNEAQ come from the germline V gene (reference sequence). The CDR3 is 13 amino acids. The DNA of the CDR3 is TGTGCCAGCAGCCGGGCTAGGTTCGGGGAGCAGTTCTTC. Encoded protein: CASSRARFGEQFF.